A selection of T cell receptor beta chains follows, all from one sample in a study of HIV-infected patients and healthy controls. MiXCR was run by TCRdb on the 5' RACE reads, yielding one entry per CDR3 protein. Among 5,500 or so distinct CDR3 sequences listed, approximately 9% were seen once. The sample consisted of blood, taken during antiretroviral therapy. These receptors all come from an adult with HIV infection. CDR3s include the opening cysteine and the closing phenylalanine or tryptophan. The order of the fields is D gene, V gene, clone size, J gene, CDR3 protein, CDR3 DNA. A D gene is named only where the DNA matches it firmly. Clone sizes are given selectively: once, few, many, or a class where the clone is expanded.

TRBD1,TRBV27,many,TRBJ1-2,CASSFEAGGVGNYGYTF,TGTGCCAGCAGTTTTGAGGCAGGGGGCGTGGGTAACTATGGCTACACCTTC
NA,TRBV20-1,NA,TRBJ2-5,CSASELGQETQYF,TGCAGTGCTAGCGAGTTGGGCCAAGAGACCCAGTACTTC
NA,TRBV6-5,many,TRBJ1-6,CASSFGQLGYNSPLHF,TGTGCCAGCAGTTTCGGACAGCTTGGGTATAATTCACCCCTCCACTTT
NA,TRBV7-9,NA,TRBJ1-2,CASSLAGFPGRYTF,TGTGCCAGCAGCTTAGCAGGTTTCCCTGGGCGCTACACCTTC
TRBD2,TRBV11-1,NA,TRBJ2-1,CASSLTSATYNEQFF,TGTGCCAGCAGCTTGACTAGCGCAACCTACAATGAGCAGTTCTTC
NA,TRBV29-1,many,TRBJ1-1,CSAASDSWQTEAFF,TGCAGCGCTGCATCGGACAGCTGGCAAACTGAAGCTTTCTTT
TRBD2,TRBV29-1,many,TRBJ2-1,CSVPSGGNAYNEQFF,TGCAGCGTGCCTAGCGGGGGAAACGCCTACAATGAGCAGTTCTTC
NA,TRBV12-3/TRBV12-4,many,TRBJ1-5,CASSLIGTHQPQHF,TGTGCCAGCAGTTTAATAGGGACTCATCAGCCCCAGCATTTT
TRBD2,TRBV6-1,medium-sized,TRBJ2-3,CASIRTSGRAGTDTQYF,TGTGCCAGCATCAGGACTAGCGGGAGGGCCGGCACAGATACGCAGTATTTT
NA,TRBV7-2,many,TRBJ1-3,CASSLNRNTIYF,TGTGCCAGCAGCTTAAATCGGAACACCATATATTTT
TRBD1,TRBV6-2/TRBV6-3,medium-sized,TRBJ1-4,CASSSGTAGEKLFF,TGTGCCAGCAGCTCCGGGACAGCGGGTGAAAAACTGTTTTTT
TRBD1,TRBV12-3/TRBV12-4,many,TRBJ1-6,CATSAQGQRLLNSPLHF,TGTGCCACCAGTGCCCAGGGACAGCGCCTTTTAAATTCACCCCTCCACTTT
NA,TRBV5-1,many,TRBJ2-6,CASDNGATASGANVLTF,TGCGCCAGCGATAACGGGGCCACCGCCTCTGGGGCCAACGTCCTGACTTTC
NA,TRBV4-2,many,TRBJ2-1,CASSPDWTNEQFF,TGTGCCAGCAGCCCGGACTGGACCAATGAGCAGTTCTTC
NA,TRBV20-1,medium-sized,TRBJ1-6,CSAWDPPALHF,TGCAGTGCATGGGACCCTCCAGCCCTCCACTTT
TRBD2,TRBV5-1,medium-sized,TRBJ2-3,CASSSQGVAGGRGTQYF,TGCGCCAGCAGCTCCCAGGGTGTGGCGGGGGGCCGGGGTACGCAGTATTTT
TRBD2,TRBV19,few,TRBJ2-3,CASSIRGGAEDTQYF,TGTGCCAGTAGTATACGCGGGGGGGCCGAGGATACGCAGTATTTT
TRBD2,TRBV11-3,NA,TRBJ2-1,CASSPKGLAGGEQFF,TGTGCCAGCAGCCCTAAAGGACTAGCGGGAGGGGAGCAGTTCTTC
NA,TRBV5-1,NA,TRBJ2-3,CASSFTGFVADTQYF,TGCGCCAGCAGCTTTACAGGGTTTGTCGCAGATACGCAGTATTTT
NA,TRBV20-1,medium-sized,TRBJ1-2,CSARVSGRGDGYTF,TGCAGTGCTAGAGTTTCGGGCAGGGGAGATGGCTACACCTTC
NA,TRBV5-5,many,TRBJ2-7,CASSLGWQGEQYF,TGTGCCAGCAGCTTGGGGTGGCAGGGCGAGCAGTACTTC
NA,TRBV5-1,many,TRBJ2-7,CASSLERPAYEQYF,TGCGCCAGCAGCTTGGAACGGCCCGCCTACGAGCAGTACTTC
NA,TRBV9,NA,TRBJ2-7,CASSYGTRYEQYF,TGTGCCAGCAGCTACGGGACACGCTACGAGCAGTACTTC
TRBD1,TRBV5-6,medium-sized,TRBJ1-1,CASSFYGQGGNTEAFF,TGTGCCAGCAGCTTTTATGGACAGGGAGGAAACACTGAAGCTTTCTTT
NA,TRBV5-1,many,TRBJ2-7,CASKVLGSPLDEQYF,TGCGCCAGCAAAGTTCTGGGCTCCCCCTTGGACGAGCAGTACTTC
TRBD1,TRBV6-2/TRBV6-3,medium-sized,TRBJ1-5,CASSLGGQGARQPQHF,TGTGCCAGCAGCCTCGGCGGACAGGGGGCACGACAGCCCCAGCATTTT
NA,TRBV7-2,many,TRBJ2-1,CASSSFAGNREQFF,TGTGCCAGCAGTTCCTTCGCAGGGAACCGTGAGCAGTTCTTC
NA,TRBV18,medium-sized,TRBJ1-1,CASSPGIQVEAFF,TGTGCCAGCTCACCGGGTATCCAGGTTGAAGCTTTCTTT
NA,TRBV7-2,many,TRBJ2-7,CASSLAQGYEQYF,TGTGCCAGCAGCTTAGCCCAGGGTTACGAGCAGTACTTC
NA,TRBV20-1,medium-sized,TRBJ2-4,CSALALGGLAKNIQYF,TGCAGTGCCCTAGCGCTTGGGGGACTAGCCAAAAACATTCAGTACTTC
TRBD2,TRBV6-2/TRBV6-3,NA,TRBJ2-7,CASSSGLAGNYEQYF,TGTGCCAGCAGTTCGGGACTAGCGGGGAACTACGAGCAGTACTTC
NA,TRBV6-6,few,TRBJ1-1,CASRVFVTEAFF,TGTGCCAGCAGGGTGTTTGTCACTGAAGCTTTCTTT
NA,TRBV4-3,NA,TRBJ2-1,CASSQVFQAPRYNEQFF,TGCGCCAGCAGCCAAGTATTCCAGGCCCCTCGATACAATGAGCAGTTCTTC
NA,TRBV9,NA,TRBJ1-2,CASTGPANYGYTF,TGTGCCAGCACCGGGCCAGCTAACTATGGCTACACCTTC
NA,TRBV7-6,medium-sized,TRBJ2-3,CASSLVPSTDTQYF,TGTGCCAGCAGCTTAGTCCCAAGCACAGATACGCAGTATTTT
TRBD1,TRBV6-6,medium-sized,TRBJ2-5,CASSYSTGPETQYF,TGTGCCAGCAGTTACTCGACAGGGCCAGAGACCCAGTACTTC
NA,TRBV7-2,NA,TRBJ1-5,CASSAYRFGQPQHF,TGTGCCAGCAGCGCCTACAGGTTCGGCCAGCCCCAGCATTTT
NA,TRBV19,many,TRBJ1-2,CASMVRSGYGYTF,TGTGCCAGTATGGTGCGTAGCGGCTATGGCTACACCTTC
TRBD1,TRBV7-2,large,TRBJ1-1,CASSLALGQDPEAFF,TGTGCCAGCAGCTTAGCCCTAGGACAGGACCCTGAAGCTTTCTTT
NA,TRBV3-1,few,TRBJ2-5,CASSRHPKIQETQYF,TGTGCCAGCAGCCGACACCCTAAGATTCAAGAGACCCAGTACTTC
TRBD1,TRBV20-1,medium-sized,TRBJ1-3,CSAPRGGGDGNTIYF,TGCAGTGCTCCTAGAGGAGGGGGCGATGGAAACACCATATATTTT